This T cell receptor (beta chain) stems from a study of blood T cell repertoires in COVID-19. About the research overall: Some COVID-19 samples were acute and others convalescent; all came from the United States, Italy and Spain.

Ages ranged from about 18 to 100 years, with residence in about 24 US areas. After removal of 6 bases from V and 0 bases from J, the junction contained 13 bases not matched to a gene. This CDR3 is built from 19 residues. Germline values: CDR1 SNHLY, CDR2 FYNNEI. Per the original data handling: Estimation of nucleated cell counts relied on the amplification of reference gene primers. Only in-frame clones appear in the TCRdb table, and some are missing; sequencing was by immunoSEQ multiplex PCR. The V and J calls and the clone size are those of that table, but D and trimming were determined from the DNA. The sample lists about 200,000 clones, about 82% seen once, with around 5% in the top ten. This clone was detected only once.

The V call is TRBV2, the J call TRBJ2-1; 11 bases match TRBD2. Sequenced input: PBMCs or T cells enriched from blood (not recorded which). This TCR derives from a man in his forties with acute COVID-19. In DNA form, the CDR3 reads TGTGCCAGCAGACAGGGGAGACTAGCGGGACTGAGCTCCTACAATGAGCAGTTCTTC. Translating gives CASRQGRLAGLSSYNEQFF.